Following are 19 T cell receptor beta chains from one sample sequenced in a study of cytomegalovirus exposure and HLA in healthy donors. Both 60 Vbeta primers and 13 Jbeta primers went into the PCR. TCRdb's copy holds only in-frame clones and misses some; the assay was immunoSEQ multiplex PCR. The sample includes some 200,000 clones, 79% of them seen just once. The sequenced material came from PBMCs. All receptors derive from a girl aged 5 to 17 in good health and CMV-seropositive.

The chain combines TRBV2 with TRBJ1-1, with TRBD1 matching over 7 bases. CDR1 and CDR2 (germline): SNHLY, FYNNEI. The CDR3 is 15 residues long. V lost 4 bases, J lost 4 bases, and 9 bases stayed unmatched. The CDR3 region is CASSGQGGSFTEAFF. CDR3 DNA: TGTGCCAGCAGTGGCCAGGGGGGATCGTTCACTGAAGCTTTCTTT.

The CDR3 sequence: CASSSQDVSETQYF. The DNA for the CDR3 is TGTGCCAGCAGCTCCCAGGATGTTTCGGAGACCCAGTACTTC. This chain links TRBV11-3 with TRBJ2-5; D gene ambiguous. The CDR3 spans 14 residues. V was trimmed by 4 bases and J by 5 bases, leaving 14 bases between them. Germline assignment: CDR1 SGHNT and CDR2 YENEEA.

The CDR3 nucleotides read TGTGCCAGCAGCTTATCTGACTCCGCCGGGGAGCAGTTCTTC. This translates into CASSLSDSAGEQFF. This rearrangement joins TRBV7-8 to TRBJ2-1; D gene unclear. This CDR3 region has 14 residues. Trimming took off 2 bases at V and 10 bases at J, with 15 bases between the two ends. From germline, CDR1 is SGHVS and CDR2 FQNEAQ.

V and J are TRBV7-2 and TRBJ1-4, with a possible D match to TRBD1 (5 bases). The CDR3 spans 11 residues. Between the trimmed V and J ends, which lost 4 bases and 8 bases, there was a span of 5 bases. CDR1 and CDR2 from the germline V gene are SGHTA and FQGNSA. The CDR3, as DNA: TGTGCCAGCAGCTCAGGGGAAAAACTGTTTTTT. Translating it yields CASSSGEKLFF. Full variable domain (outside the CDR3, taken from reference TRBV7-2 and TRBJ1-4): GAGVSQSPSNKVTEKGKDVELRCDPISGHTALYWYRQSLGQGLEFLIYFQGNSAPDKSGLPSDRFSAERTGGSVSTLTIQRTQQEDSAVYLCASSSGEKLFFGSGTQLSVL.

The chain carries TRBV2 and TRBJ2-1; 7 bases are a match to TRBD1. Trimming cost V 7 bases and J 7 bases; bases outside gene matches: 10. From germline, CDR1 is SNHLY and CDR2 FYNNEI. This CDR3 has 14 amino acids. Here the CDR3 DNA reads TGTGCCAGCACCCTATTGAGGGGGCTGAATGAGCAGTTCTTC. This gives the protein CASTLLRGLNEQFF. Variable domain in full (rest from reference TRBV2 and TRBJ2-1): EPEVTQTPSHQVTQMGQEVILRCVPISNHLYFYWYRQILGQKVEFLVSFYNNEISEKSEIFDDQFSVERPDGSNFTLKIRSTKLEDSAMYFCASTLLRGLNEQFFGPGTRLTVL.

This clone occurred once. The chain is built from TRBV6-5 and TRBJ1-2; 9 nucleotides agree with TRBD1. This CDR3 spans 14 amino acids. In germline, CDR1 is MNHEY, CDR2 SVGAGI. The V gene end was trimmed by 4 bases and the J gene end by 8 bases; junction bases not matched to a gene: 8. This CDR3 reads CASSWGQGGGGYTF. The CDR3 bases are TGTGCCAGCAGTTGGGGACAGGGTGGTGGGGGCTACACCTTC.

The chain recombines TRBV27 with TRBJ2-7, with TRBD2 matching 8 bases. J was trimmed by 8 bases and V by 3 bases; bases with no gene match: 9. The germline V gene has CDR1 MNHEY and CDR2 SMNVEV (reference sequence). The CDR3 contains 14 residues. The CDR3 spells CASSLIAGLLQQYF. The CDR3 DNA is TGTGCCAGCAGTTTGATAGCGGGGCTCCTCCAGCAGTACTTC.

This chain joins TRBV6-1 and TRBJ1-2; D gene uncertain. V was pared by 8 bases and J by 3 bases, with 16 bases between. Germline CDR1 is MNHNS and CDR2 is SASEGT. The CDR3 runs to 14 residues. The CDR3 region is CASGEAGFHYGYTF. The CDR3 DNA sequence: TGTGCCAGCGGGGAGGCAGGATTTCACTATGGCTACACCTTC.

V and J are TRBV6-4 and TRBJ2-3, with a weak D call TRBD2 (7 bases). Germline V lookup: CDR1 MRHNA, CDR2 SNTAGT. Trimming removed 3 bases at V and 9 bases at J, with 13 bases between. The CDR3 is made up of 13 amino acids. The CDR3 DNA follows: TGTGCCAGCAGTGAGGCGGGGGCGGGAACGCAGTATTTT. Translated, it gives CASSEAGAGTQYF.

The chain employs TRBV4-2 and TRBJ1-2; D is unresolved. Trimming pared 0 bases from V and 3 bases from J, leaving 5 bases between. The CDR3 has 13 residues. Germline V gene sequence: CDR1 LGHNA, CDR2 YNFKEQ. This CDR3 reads CASSQDLDYGYTF. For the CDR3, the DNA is TGTGCCAGCAGCCAAGATCTCGACTATGGCTACACCTTC.

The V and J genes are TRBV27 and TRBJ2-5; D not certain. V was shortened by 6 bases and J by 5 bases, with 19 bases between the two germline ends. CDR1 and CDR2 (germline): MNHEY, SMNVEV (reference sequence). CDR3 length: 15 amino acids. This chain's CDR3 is CASSPGLGFDETQYF. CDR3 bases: TGTGCCAGCAGCCCCGGGTTAGGTTTTGATGAGACCCAGTACTTC.

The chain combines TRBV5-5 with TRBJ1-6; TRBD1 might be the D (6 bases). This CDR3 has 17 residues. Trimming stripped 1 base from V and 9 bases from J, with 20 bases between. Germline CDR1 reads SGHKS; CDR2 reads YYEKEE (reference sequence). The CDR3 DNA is TGTGCCAGCAGCTTGCCCAATCCAGGAGACAGGACTTCACCCCTCCACTTT. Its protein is CASSLPNPGDRTSPLHF.

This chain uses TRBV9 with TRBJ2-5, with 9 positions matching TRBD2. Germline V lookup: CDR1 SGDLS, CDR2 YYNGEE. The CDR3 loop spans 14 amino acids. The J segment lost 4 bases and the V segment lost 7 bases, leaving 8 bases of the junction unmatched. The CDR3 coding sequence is TGTGCCAGCGGGAAGCTTAGCGGGGGAGAGACCCAGTACTTC. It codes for CASGKLSGGETQYF.

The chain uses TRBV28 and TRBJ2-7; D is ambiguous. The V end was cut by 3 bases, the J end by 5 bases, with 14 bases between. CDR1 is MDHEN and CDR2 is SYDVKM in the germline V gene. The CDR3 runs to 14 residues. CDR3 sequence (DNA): TGTGCCAGCAGTTTCCTACTCACCAGCGACGAGCAGTACTTC. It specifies CASSFLLTSDEQYF.

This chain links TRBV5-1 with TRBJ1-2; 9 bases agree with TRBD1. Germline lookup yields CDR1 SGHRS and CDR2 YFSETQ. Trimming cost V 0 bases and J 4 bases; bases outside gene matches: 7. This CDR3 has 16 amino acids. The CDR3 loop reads CASSLATTGGAYGYTF. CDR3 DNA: TGCGCCAGCAGCTTGGCCACTACAGGGGGCGCCTATGGCTACACCTTC.

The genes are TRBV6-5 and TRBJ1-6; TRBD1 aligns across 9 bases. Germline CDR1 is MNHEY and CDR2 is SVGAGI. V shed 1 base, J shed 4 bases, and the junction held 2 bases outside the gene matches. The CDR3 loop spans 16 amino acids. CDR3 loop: CASSYLGTGYNSPLHF. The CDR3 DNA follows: TGTGCCAGCAGTTACTTAGGGACAGGGTATAATTCACCCCTCCACTTT.

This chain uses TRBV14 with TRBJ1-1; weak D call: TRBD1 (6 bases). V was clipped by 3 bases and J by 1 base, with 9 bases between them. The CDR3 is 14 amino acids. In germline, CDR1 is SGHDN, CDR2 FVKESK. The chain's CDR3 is CASSHGGRNTEAFF. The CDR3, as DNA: TGTGCCAGCAGCCACGGGGGGCGGAACACTGAAGCTTTCTTT.

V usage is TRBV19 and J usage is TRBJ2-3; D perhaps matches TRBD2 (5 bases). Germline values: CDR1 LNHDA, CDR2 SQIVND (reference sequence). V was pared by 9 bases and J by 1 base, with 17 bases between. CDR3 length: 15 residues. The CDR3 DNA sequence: TGTGCCAGCCGAGCGACTACTGGAGGCACAGATACGCAGTATTTT. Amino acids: CASRATTGGTDTQYF.

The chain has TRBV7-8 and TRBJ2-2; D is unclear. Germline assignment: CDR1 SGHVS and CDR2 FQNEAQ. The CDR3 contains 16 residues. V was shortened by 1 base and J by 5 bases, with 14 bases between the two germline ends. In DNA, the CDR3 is TGTGCCAGCAGCTTAGGGGCTGCTGGCAAGACCGGGGAGCTGTTTTTT. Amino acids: CASSLGAAGKTGELFF.